This entry concerns a single T cell receptor (beta chain). Its recognized antigen is unknown. No much larger clonotype is one base removed from it; base qualities were not supplied. The sample belongs to a study of beta chain features in type 1 diabetes (dated by TCRdb to between 2018 and 2020). Regarding the complete study: Mean age, gender distribution, total cell number and subset yield were not different between patients and healthy donors. A total of roughly 100 million sorted cells were examined across all samples, and the number of cells per subset was strongly correlated with RNA yield. The study compared TCRB repertoires of sorted circulating CD4+ T cell subsets between recently diagnosed type 1 diabetes patients and matched healthy donors. Naive and central memory subsets were obtained from all 30 or so donors, but regulatory and stem cell-like memory subsets were isolated from only 8 patients and roughly 8 healthy donors.

The High Capacity cDNA Reverse Transcription Kit was used to reverse transcribe all of the isolated RNA, meaning that expressed TCRB transcripts were what got sequenced. Deep immunoSEQ sequencing was applied to naive, central memory and regulatory T cell samples, giving an average of around 4 million total reads per sample. Sorted cells were lysed in RLT buffer and RNA was extracted with DNase-treated RNeasy Micro or Mini kits, depending on cell number. To prevent cross-contamination, every cell subset was processed on its own, while patient and healthy donor samples were processed together. TCRB sequences were amplified from cDNA with the immunoSEQ multiplex PCR, producing 87-bp fragments spanning the CDR3 region. The amplicons were sequenced using the Illumina HiSeq platform. The study's processing was this. PCR bias was computationally corrected using synthetic template baselines, reads within Hamming distance 2 were collapsed, and singletons that could not be merged were discarded. Reads were aligned to IMGT to assign V, D and J genes, CDR3 length, and insertions or deletions at six rearrangement sites. Clonotype counts were normalized to sorted cell number within each subset before computing true diversity and Gini coefficients with the tcR R package. The overlap coefficient, calculated on TCRB nucleotide sequences, was used to measure repertoire sharing. Out-of-frame TCRB sequences from naive cells were analyzed to stand in for the pre-selection repertoire. The clones in this table, taken by TCRdb from immuneACCESS, are in-frame only. Not every clone is retained; where verified, under half of the shortfall comes from an unresolved V gene, and the cause of the rest is unknown. V, J and clone size were drawn from that table, and D and trimming were deduced from the DNA. In this sample the table shows about 260,000 clones, about 70% of which occur a single time. The biggest ten clones account for roughly 0.048% of the sample.

Reading the germline V gene gives CDR1 SGHTA and CDR2 FQGNSA. The CDR3 starts with the cysteine, ends with the phenylalanine, and has 14 residues. The entry retains the CDR3 DNA only, 42 bases that are in frame from base 1. V and J are truncated by 0 bases and 6 bases respectively, leaving an intervening sequence of 9 bases. What the work shows at the level of the full study, not this receptor alone: A moderate but significant shortening of TCRB CDR3 length was observed in type 1 diabetes patients in all four CD4+ subsets. Because cDNA rather than genomic DNA was sequenced, highly expressing activated cells could have been over-represented, although no difference in activation and CD3 levels was found between groups. Because small numbers of individuals were included in the HLA sub-analyses, any influence of HLA type on TCRB rearrangement was left unresolved. Fewer insertions and more nucleotide deletions at VDJ recombination sites were observed in patients with type 1 diabetes, implying thymic rearrangement abnormalities. Naive, central memory and regulatory TCRB repertoires appeared to be more alike among patients than among healthy donors. PCR might favor shorter templates, but patient and control samples were amplified and corrected together, so any skew would affect both groups equally.

Each donor gave one peripheral blood draw, averaging roughly 0.11 L, which was collected into heparinised tubes. Naive, central memory, regulatory and stem cell-like memory CD4+ T cells were sorted on a BD FACSAria II using a panel including CD45RO, CCR7, CD25, CD127, CD95 and CD27. All sorted populations exceeded 95% purity. PBMCs were separated immediately by Lymphoprep density gradient centrifugation and were stained directly, without being cultured. So that batch effects would be minimized, each experiment stained and sorted samples in pairs, pairing one healthy donor with one patient. The sample consisted of naive CD4+ T cells from blood. The cell subset or site label for this specimen denotes: true naive CD4+ T cells. The rearrangement combines TRBV7-2 with TRBJ2-1; D gene: possibly TRBD2, on 5 matching bases. The TCR was taken from a man aged 30 to 45 in good health. The CDR3 loop reads CASSLAGALNEQFF. The DNA sequence reads TGTGCCAGCAGCTTAGCGGGAGCCCTCAATGAGCAGTTCTTC.